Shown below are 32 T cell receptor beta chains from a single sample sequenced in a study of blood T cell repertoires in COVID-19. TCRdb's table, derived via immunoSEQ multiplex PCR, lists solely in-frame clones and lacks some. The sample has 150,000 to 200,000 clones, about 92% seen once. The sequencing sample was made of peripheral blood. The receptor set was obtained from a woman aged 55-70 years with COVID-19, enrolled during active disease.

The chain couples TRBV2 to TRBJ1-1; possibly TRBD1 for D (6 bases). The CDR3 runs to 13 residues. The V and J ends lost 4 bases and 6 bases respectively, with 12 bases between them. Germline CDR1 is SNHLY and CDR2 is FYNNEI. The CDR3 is CASSVREGAEAFF. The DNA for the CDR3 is TGTGCCAGCAGTGTTCGGGAGGGGGCTGAAGCTTTCTTT.

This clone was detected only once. CDR3 bases: TGTGCCAGCAGCCACGGACAGGGCGGCGGCTTGAACACTGAAGCTTTCTTT. This codes for CASSHGQGGGLNTEAFF. This chain connects TRBV21-1 to TRBJ1-1; TRBD1 reflects the table's D call only, with no check against the DNA. TRBV21-1 is marked as a pseudogene. This CDR3 has 17 amino acids.

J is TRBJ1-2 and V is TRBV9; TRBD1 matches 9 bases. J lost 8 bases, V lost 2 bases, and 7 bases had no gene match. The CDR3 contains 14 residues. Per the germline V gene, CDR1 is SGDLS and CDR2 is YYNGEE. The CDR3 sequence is CASSVSGTGKGYTF. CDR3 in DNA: TGTGCCAGCAGCGTCTCCGGGACAGGGAAAGGCTACACCTTC.

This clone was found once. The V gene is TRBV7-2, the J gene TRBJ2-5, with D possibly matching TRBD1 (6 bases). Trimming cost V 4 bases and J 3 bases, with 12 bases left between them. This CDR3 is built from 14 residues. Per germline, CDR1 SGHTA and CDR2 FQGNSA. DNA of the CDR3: TGTGCCAGCAGCTCCCAAGGGGGTAAAGAGACCCAGTACTTC. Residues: CASSSQGGKETQYF. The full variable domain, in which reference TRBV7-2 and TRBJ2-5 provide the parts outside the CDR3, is GAGVSQSPSNKVTEKGKDVELRCDPISGHTALYWYRQSLGQGLEFLIYFQGNSAPDKSGLPSDRFSAERTGGSVSTLTIQRTQQEDSAVYLCASSSQGGKETQYFGPGTRLLVL.

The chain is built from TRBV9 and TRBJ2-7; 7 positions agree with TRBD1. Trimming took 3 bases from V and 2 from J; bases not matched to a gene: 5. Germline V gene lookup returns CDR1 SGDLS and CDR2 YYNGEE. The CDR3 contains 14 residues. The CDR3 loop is CASSEGAGTYEQYF. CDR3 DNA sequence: TGTGCCAGCAGCGAGGGGGCAGGGACCTACGAGCAGTACTTC.

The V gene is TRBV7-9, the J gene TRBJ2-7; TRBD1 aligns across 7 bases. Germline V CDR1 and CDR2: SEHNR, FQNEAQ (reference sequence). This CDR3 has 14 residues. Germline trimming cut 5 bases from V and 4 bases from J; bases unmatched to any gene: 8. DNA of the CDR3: TGTGCCAGCAGCCCCGACAGGGTAGCGTACGAGCAGTACTTC. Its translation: CASSPDRVAYEQYF. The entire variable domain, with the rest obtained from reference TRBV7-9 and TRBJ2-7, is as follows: DTGVSQNPRHKITKRGQNVTFRCDPISEHNRLYWYRQTLGQGPEFLTYFQNEAQLEKSRLLSDRFSAERPKGSFSTLEIQRTEQGDSAMYLCASSPDRVAYEQYFGPGTRLTVT.

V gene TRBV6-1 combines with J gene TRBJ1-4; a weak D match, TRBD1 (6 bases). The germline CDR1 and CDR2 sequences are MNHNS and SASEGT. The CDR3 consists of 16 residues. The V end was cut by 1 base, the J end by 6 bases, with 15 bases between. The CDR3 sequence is CASSEDRDTAYEKLFF. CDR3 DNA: TGTGCCAGCAGTGAAGATCGGGACACGGCTTATGAAAAACTGTTTTTT.

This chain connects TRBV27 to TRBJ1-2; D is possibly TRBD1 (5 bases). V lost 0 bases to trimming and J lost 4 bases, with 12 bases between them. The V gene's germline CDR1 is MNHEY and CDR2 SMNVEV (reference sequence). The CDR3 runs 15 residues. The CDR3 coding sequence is TGTGCCAGCAGTTTATCACGCAGGGCCTTCTATGGCTACACCTTC. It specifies CASSLSRRAFYGYTF.

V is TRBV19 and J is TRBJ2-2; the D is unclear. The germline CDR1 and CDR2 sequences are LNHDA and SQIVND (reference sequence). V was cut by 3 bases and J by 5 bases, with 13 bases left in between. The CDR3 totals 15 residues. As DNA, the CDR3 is TGTGCCAGTAGTATTGGCGCAGGTGAGACCGGGGAGCTGTTTTTT. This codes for CASSIGAGETGELFF.

CDR3 in DNA: TGTGCCTGGAGTGGAGTTAACTATGGCTACACCTTC. Translation gives CAWSGVNYGYTF. The chain is built from TRBV30 and TRBJ1-2; D not resolved. V was cut by 1 base and J by 1 base, with 4 bases left in between. Germline CDR1 GTSNPN, CDR2 SVGIG (reference sequence). The CDR3 covers 12 residues.

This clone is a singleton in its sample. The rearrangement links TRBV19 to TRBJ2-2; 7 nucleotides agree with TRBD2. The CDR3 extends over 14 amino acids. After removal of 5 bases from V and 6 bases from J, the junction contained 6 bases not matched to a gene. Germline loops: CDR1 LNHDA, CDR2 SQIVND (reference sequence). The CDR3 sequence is CASSPGLSAGELFF. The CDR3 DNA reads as TGTGCCAGTAGTCCGGGACTATCAGCCGGGGAGCTGTTTTTT.

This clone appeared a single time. CDR3 amino acids: CASSLLGGHTDTQYF. CDR3 bases: TGTGCCAGCAGCTTATTAGGGGGCCACACAGATACGCAGTATTTT. The chain links TRBV11-2 to TRBJ2-3, with 7 bases matching TRBD1. Unmatched junction bases numbered 4, after V lost 2 bases and J lost 2 bases. The CDR3 covers 15 residues. Germline lookup yields CDR1 SGHAT and CDR2 FQNNGV.

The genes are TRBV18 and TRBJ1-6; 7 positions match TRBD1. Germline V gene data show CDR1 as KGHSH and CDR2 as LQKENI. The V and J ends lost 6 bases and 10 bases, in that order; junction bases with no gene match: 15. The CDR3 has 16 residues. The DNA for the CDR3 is TGTGCCAGCTCCGTTTTCGAGGGGGCCGATCGCTCACCCCTCCACTTT. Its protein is CASSVFEGADRSPLHF.

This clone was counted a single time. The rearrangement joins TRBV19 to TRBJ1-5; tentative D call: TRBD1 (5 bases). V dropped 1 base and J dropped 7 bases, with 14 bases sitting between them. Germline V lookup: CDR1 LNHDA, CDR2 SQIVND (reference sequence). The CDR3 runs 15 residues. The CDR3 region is CASSIVGGVRQPQHF. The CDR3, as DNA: TGTGCCAGTAGTATAGTCGGAGGGGTTAGGCAGCCCCAGCATTTT.

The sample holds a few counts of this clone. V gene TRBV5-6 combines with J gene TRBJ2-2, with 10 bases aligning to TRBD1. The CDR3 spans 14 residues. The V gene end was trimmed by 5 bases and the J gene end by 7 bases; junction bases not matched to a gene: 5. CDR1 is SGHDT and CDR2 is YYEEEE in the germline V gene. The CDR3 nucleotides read TGTGCCAGCAGAACGACAGGGGGCAGCGGGGAGCTGTTTTTT. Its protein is CASRTTGGSGELFF.

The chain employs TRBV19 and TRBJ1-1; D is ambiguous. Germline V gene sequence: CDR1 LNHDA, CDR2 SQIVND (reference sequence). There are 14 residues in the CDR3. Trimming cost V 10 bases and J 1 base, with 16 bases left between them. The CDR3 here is CATAPGSRNTEAFF. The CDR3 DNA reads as TGTGCCACCGCACCCGGGAGTAGGAACACTGAAGCTTTCTTT.

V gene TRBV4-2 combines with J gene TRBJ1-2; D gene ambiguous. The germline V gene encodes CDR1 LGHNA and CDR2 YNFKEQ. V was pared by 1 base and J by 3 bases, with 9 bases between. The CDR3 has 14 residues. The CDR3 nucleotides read TGTGCCAGCAGCCAAGGGGTGGGAGACTATGGCTACACCTTC. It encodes CASSQGVGDYGYTF.

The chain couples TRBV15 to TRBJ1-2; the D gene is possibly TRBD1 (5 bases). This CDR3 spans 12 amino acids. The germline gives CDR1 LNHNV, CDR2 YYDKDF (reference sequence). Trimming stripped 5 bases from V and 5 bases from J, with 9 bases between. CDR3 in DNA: TGTGCCACCAGCGGCTACAGGTATGGCTACACCTTC. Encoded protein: CATSGYRYGYTF.

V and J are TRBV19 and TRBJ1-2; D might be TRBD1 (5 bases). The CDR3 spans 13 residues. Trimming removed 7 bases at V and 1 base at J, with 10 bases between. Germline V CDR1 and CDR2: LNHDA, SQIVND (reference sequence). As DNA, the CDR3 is TGTGCCAGTAAGGCCAGGGATAACTATGGCTACACCTTC. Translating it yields CASKARDNYGYTF.

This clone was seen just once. The CDR3 coding sequence is TGTGCCAGCAGCTTATGGAATAGGGGTACTAACTATGGCTACACCTTC. It specifies CASSLWNRGTNYGYTF. The chain is built from TRBV7-2 and TRBJ1-2; TRBD1 is a possible D gene (5 bases). V was pared by 2 bases and J by 0 bases, with 13 bases between. CDR1 and CDR2 (germline): SGHTA, FQGNSA. The CDR3 is made up of 16 amino acids. Filled out from reference TRBV7-2 and TRBJ1-2, the complete variable domain reads GAGVSQSPSNKVTEKGKDVELRCDPISGHTALYWYRQSLGQGLEFLIYFQGNSAPDKSGLPSDRFSAERTGGSVSTLTIQRTQQEDSAVYLCASSLWNRGTNYGYTFGSGTRLTVV.

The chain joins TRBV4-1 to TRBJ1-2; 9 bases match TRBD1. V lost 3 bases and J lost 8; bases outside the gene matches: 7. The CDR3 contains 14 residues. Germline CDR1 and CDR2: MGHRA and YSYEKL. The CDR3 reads CASSQAGQGRGYTF. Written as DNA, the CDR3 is TGCGCCAGCAGCCAGGCGGGACAGGGAAGAGGCTACACCTTC.

CDR3 nucleotides: TGTGCCAGCAGTTACTCTTTGTCCAGGGGACATATACAGCCCCAGCATTTT. This encodes CASSYSLSRGHIQPQHF. The V gene is TRBV6-2 or TRBV6-3, the J gene TRBJ1-5; D perhaps matches TRBD1 (6 bases). This CDR3 spans 17 amino acids. CDR1 MNHEY and CDR2 SVGEGT come from the germline V gene. Trimming took 0 bases from V and 7 from J, leaving 19 bases between them.

The CDR3 DNA reads as TGCGCCAGCAGCCAAGGGTCACTTAATCAGCCCCAGCATTTT. It encodes CASSQGSLNQPQHF. The rearrangement joins TRBV4-1 to TRBJ1-5; no definite D call. From germline, CDR1 is MGHRA and CDR2 YSYEKL. The CDR3 has 14 residues. Deletions cut 1 base from V and 4 bases from J, with 8 bases between.

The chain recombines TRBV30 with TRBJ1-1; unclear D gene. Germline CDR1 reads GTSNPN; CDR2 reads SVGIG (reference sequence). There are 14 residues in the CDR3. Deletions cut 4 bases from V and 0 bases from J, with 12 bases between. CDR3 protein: CAWNEGTVNTEAFF. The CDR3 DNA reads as TGTGCCTGGAACGAGGGTACAGTGAACACTGAAGCTTTCTTT.

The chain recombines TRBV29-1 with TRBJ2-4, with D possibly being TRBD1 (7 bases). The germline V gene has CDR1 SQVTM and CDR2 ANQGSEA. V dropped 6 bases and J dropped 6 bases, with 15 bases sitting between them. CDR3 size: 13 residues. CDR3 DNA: TGCAGCGTCGTGCGGCAGGGGGGAAACATTCAGTACTTC. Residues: CSVVRQGGNIQYF.

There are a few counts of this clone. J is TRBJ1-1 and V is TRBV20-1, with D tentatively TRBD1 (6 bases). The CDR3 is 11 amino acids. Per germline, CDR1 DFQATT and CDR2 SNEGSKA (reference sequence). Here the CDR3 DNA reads TGCAGCTCCCTACCGGACAGTGAAGCTTTCTTT. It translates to CSSLPDSEAFF.

CDR3 sequence reads: CAISGGVREAGNTIYF. CDR3 in DNA: TGTGCCATCAGTGGCGGGGTCAGGGAAGCTGGAAACACCATATATTTT. The chain is built from TRBV10-3 and TRBJ1-3, with D possibly TRBD1 on 5 matching bases. CDR3 length: 16 residues. Germline V lookup: CDR1 ENHRY, CDR2 SYGVKD. V dropped 4 bases and J dropped 2 bases, with 15 bases sitting between them.

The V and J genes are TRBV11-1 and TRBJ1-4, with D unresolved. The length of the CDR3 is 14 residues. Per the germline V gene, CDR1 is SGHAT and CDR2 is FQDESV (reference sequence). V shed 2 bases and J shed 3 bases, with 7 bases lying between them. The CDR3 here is CASSLSRSNEKLFF. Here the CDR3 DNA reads TGTGCCAGCAGCTTATCACGGTCTAATGAAAAACTGTTTTTT. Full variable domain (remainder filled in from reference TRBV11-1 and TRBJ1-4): EAEVAQSPRYKITEKSQAVAFWCDPISGHATLYWYRQILGQGPELLVQFQDESVVDDSQLPKDRFSAERLKGVDSTLKIQPAELGDSAMYLCASSLSRSNEKLFFGSGTQLSVL.

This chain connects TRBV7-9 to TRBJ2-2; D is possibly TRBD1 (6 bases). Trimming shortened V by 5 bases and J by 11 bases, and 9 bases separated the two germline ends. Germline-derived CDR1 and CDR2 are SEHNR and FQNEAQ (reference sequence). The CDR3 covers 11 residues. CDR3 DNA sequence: TGTGCCAGCAGCGTACAGGGAGAGCTGTTTTTT. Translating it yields CASSVQGELFF.

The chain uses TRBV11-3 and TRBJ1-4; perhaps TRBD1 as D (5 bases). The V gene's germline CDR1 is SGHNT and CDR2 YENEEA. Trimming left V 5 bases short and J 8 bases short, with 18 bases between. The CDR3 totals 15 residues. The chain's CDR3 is CASSMAGRGNEKLFF. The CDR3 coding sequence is TGTGCCAGCAGCATGGCGGGGCGCGGTAACGAAAAACTGTTTTTT.

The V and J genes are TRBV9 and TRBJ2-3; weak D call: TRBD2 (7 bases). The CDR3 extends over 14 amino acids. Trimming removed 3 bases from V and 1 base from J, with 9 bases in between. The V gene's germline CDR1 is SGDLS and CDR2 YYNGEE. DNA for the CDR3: TGTGCCAGCAGCGCGGGGGGCGGCACAGATACGCAGTATTTT. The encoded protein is CASSAGGGTDTQYF.

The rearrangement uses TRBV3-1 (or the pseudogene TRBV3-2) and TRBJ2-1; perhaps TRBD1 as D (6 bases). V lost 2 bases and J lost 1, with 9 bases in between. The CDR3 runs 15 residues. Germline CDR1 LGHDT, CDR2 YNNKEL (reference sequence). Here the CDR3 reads CASSQSGQSYNEQFF. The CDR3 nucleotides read TGTGCCAGCAGCCAATCTGGACAGTCCTACAATGAGCAGTTCTTC.